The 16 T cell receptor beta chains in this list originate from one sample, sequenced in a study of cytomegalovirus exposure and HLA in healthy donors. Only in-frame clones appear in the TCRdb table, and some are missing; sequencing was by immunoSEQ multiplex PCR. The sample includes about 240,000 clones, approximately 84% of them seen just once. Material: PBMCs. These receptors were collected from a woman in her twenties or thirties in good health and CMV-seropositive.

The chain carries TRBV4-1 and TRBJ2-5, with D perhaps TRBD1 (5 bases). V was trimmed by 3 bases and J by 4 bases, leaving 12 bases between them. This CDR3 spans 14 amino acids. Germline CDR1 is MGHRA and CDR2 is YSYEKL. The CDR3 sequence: CASSQAAQGETQYF. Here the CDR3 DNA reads TGCGCCAGCAGCCAGGCGGCGCAGGGAGAGACCCAGTACTTC.

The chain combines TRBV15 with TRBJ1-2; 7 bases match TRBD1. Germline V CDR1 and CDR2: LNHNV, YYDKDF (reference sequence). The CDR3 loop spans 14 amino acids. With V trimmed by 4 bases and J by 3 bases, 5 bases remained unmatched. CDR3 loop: CATSNTGTDYGYTF. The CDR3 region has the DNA TGTGCCACCAGCAACACCGGGACAGACTATGGCTACACCTTC.

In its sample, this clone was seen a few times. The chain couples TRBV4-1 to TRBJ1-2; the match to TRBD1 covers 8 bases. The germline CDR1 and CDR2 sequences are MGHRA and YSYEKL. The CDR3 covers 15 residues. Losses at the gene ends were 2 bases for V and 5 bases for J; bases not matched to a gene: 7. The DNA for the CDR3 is TGCGCCAGCAGCCAACACCAGACAGGGGATTATGGCTACACCTTC. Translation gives CASSQHQTGDYGYTF.

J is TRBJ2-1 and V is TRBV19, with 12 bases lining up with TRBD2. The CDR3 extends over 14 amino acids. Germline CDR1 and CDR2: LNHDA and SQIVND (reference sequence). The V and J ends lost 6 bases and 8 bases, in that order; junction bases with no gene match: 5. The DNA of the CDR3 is TGTGCCAGTAGAAGTCTAGCGGGAGGGGATGAGCAGTTCTTC. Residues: CASRSLAGGDEQFF.

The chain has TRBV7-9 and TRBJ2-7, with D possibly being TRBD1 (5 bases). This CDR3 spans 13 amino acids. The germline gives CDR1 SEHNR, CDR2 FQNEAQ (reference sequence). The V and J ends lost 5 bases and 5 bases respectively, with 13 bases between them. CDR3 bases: TGTGCCAGCAGCCCAGGGCCTGGGGACGAGCAGTACTTC. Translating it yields CASSPGPGDEQYF.

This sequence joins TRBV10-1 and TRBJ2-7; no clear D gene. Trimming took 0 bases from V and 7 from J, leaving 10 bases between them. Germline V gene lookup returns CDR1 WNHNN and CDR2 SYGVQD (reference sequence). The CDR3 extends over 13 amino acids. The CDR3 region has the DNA TGCGCCAGCAGTGAGTCGGGCACCGGAGAGCAGTACTTC. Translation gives CASSESGTGEQYF.

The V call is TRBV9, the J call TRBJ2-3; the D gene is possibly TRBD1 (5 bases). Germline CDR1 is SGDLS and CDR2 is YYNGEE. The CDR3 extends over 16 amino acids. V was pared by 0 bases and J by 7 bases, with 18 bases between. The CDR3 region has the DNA TGTGCCAGCAGCGTAGGTCCTGGGGCACGAGAGAATACGCAGTATTTT. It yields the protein CASSVGPGARENTQYF.

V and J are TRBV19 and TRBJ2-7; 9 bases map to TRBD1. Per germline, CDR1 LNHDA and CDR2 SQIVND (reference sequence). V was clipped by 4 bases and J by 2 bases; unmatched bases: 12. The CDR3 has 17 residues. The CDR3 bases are TGTGCCAGTAGTAGAAAACCCGGGACAGGGATCCCCTACGAGCAGTACTTC. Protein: CASSRKPGTGIPYEQYF.

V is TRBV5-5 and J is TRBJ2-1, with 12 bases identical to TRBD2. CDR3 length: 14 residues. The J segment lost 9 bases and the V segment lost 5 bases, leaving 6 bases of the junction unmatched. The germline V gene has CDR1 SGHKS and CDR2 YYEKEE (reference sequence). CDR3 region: CASSLRLAGVEQFF. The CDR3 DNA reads TGTGCCAGCAGTTTAAGACTAGCGGGAGTTGAGCAGTTCTTC.

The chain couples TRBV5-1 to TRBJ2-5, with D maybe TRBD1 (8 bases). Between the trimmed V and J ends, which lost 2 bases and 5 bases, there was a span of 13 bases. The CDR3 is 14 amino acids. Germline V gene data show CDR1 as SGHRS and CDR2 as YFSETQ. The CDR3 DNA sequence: TGCGCCAGCAGCTTTGACAGGGGAGGGGAGACCCAGTACTTC. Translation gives CASSFDRGGETQYF.

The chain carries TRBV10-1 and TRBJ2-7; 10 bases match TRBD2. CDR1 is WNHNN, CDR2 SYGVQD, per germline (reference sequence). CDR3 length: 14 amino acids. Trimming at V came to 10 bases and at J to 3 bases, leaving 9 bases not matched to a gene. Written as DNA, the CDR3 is TGCGCCACCCAAGCGGGAGGGCCAAACTACGAGCAGTACTTC. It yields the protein CATQAGGPNYEQYF.

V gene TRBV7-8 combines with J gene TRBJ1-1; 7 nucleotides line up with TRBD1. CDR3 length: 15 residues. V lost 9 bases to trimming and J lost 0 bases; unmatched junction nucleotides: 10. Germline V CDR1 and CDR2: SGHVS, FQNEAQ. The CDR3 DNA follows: TGTGCCAGTTCGGTGGACAGGCGCTTGAACACTGAAGCTTTCTTT. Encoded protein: CASSVDRRLNTEAFF.

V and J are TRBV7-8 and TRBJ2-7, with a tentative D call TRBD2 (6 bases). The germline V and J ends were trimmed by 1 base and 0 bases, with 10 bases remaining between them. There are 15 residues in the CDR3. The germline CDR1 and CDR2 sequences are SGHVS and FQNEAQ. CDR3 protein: CASSLGGASSYEQYF. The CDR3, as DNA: TGTGCCAGCAGCTTAGGCGGGGCTAGCTCCTACGAGCAGTACTTC.

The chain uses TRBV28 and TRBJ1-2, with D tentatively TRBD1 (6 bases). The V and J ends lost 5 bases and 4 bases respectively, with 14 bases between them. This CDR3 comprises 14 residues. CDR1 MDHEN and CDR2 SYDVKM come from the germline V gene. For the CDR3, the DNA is TGTGCCAGCAGTCTGGGACACCCGAGCTATGGCTACACCTTC. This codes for CASSLGHPSYGYTF.

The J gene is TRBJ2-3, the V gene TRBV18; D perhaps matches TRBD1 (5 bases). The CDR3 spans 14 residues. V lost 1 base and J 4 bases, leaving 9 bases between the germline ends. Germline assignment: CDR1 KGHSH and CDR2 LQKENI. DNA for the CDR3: TGTGCCAGCTCACCACAGGGGCTCGCAGATACGCAGTATTTT. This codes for CASSPQGLADTQYF.

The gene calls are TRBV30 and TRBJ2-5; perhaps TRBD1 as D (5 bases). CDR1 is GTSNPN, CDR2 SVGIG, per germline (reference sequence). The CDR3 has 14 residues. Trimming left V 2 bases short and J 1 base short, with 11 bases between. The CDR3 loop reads CAWSLLTAQETQYF. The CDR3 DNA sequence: TGTGCCTGGAGTCTCCTGACAGCCCAAGAGACCCAGTACTTC.